This T cell receptor beta chain was retrieved from a study of cytomegalovirus exposure and HLA in healthy donors. Overall study results and limits: In vitro, three CMV-associated chains proved specific for CMV antigens. It was 150 to 200 TCR beta chains that were listed as cytomegalovirus-associated. That first-cohort TCR clusters tended to co-occur in the 130 or so validation repertoires was found in a later analysis.

As regards this clone: Its cognate antigen is unknown.

The repertoire was sequenced with immunoSEQ multiplex PCR; TCRdb's copy has only in-frame clones and lacks some. The sample includes about 280,000 clones, 80% to 90% of them seen just once. Trimming took 5 bases from V and 2 from J; bases not matched to a gene: 5. This CDR3 has 15 residues. Germline CDR1 LNHDA, CDR2 SQIVND (reference sequence). The sequencing input was PBMCs. This receptor was identified in a young woman in good health and CMV-seronegative. The V and J genes are TRBV19 and TRBJ2-2, with 7 bases aligning to TRBD1. This chain's CDR3 is CASSQGTVNTGELFF. The CDR3 coding sequence is TGTGCCAGTAGTCAGGGGACAGTTAACACCGGGGAGCTGTTTTTT.